In this sample, the clone carrying this TCR beta chain turned up many times. Its antigen is as yet unknown. PBMCs numbering 2 million and stored at -80 C yielded the unsorted libraries. TCRdb fed the 5' RACE reads into MiXCR, producing one record per CDR3 protein. Counted here are approximately 130,000 distinct CDR3 sequences, approximately 3.2% occurring once; the ten biggest clones make up around 1.4%. This entry belongs to a study of neurological immune-mediated disorders. In germline, CDR1 is SEHNR, CDR2 FQNEAQ (reference sequence). The CDR3 spans 13 residues. The V gene lost 5 bases and the J gene lost 7 bases, with 14 bases spanning the gap. Notes on the study in general: Patients with HTLV-1-associated myelopathy showed the most TCR clonal expansion. Those with multiple sclerosis showed the least, falling below healthy controls.

The sequenced sample consisted of PBMCs. The rearrangement joins TRBV7-9 to TRBJ2-5, with a possible D match to TRBD1 (6 bases). This clonotype was obtained from a woman in her twenties or thirties with multiple sclerosis. Written as DNA, the CDR3 is TGTGCCAGCAGCCCTACAGGGAGTGGGACCCAGTACTTC. Translation: CASSPTGSGTQYF.